This TCR beta chain is from a study of PD-1 blockade in classical Hodgkin lymphoma. Time point specified: newly diagnosed, previously untreated cHL patient sample. Untreated, newly diagnosed classical Hodgkin lymphoma PBMCs were used for comparison. About this clone itself: Antigen unknown.

TCRdb's copy holds only in-frame clones and misses some; the assay was immunoSEQ multiplex PCR. This table has tens of thousands of clones, 80% to 95% appearing once. Germline V gene lookup returns CDR1 SGHTA and CDR2 FQGNSA. CDR3 length: 15 residues. Trimming removed 1 base from V and 3 bases from J; junction bases left unmatched: 2. General observations from the study: Reasons behind the repertoire differences stay unclear, perhaps disease activity or earlier therapy. Newly diagnosed patients reportedly trailed healthy donors in baseline TCR diversity.

The specimen was peripheral blood mononuclear cells (PBMCs). The receptor's source is a human donor with classical Hodgkin lymphoma. The rearrangement links TRBV7-2 to TRBJ2-1; 8 nucleotides align to TRBD2. This chain's CDR3 is CASSLGGTSYNEQFF. The CDR3 DNA reads as TGTGCCAGCAGCTTAGGGGGGACTAGCTACAATGAGCAGTTCTTC.